The 23 T cell receptor beta chains given below trace back to one sample, sequenced in a study of cytomegalovirus exposure and HLA in healthy donors. Profiling relied on immunoSEQ multiplex PCR, and the TCRdb table lists in-frame clones only, not all of them. The sample comprises some 200,000 clones, 80% to 85% of which are singletons, and 2.5% to 3% rests with the top ten. Sequenced input: PBMCs. These receptors were obtained from a woman aged 18-29 years in good health and CMV-seropositive.

The V call is TRBV27, the J call TRBJ2-6; maybe TRBD1 (5 bases). V shed 8 bases and J shed 1 base, with 9 bases lying between them. The CDR3 is 14 amino acids. CDR1 MNHEY and CDR2 SMNVEV come from the germline V gene (reference sequence). This chain's CDR3 is CASGQGSGANVLTF. The CDR3 coding sequence is TGTGCCAGCGGCCAGGGATCTGGGGCCAACGTCCTGACTTTC.

The rearrangement joins TRBV4-2 to TRBJ2-1; maybe TRBD1 (6 bases). Germline V lookup: CDR1 LGHNA, CDR2 YNFKEQ. This CDR3 comprises 15 residues. V lost 2 bases and J lost 8, with 16 bases in between. In DNA form, the CDR3 reads TGTGCCAGCAGCCAACAAACACAGGGCGGATATGAGCAGTTCTTC. Residues: CASSQQTQGGYEQFF.

This clone was picked up one time. The V gene is TRBV4-1, the J gene TRBJ2-5; tentatively, D is TRBD2 (6 bases). This CDR3 region has 15 residues. Between the trimmed V and J ends, which lost 1 base and 0 bases, there was a span of 9 bases. Germline V lookup: CDR1 MGHRA, CDR2 YSYEKL. The DNA for the CDR3 is TGCGCCAGCAGCCAAGTTCTAGCGCACCAAGAGACCCAGTACTTC. Encoded protein: CASSQVLAHQETQYF.

The rearrangement links TRBV18 to TRBJ1-1; D gene unclear. Germline-derived CDR1 and CDR2 are KGHSH and LQKENI. Deletions cut 6 bases from V and 1 base from J, with 9 bases between. This CDR3 is built from 13 residues. The DNA for the CDR3 is TGTGCCAGCTCCCCTATCGGGAACACTGAAGCTTTCTTT. Encoded protein: CASSPIGNTEAFF.

This clone was observed a few times. The chain has TRBV4-1 and TRBJ1-1, with D perhaps matching TRBD1 (5 bases). Trimming took 0 bases from V and 4 from J, leaving 12 bases between them. Germline V CDR1 and CDR2: MGHRA, YSYEKL. The CDR3 sequence is 15 residues long. CDR3: CASSQDWGVGTEAFF. DNA for the CDR3: TGCGCCAGCAGCCAAGATTGGGGGGTTGGCACTGAAGCTTTCTTT.

The chain links TRBV5-1 to TRBJ1-4, with a weak D call TRBD1 (5 bases). The CDR3 contains 16 residues. With 1 base removed from V and 0 bases from J, the gap between germline ends came to 10 bases. CDR1 is SGHRS, CDR2 YFSETQ, per germline. CDR3 bases: TGCGCCAGCAGCTTGACAGGCCTTACAACTAATGAAAAACTGTTTTTT. This gives the protein CASSLTGLTTNEKLFF.

The chain has TRBV5-1 and TRBJ2-2, with TRBD1 identical over 8 bases. J was trimmed by 6 bases and V by 0 bases; bases with no gene match: 4. Germline V gene sequence: CDR1 SGHRS, CDR2 YFSETQ. This CDR3 is 15 amino acids long. This CDR3 reads CASSLDGQGPGELFF. The CDR3 DNA reads as TGCGCCAGCAGCTTGGACGGACAGGGACCCGGGGAGCTGTTTTTT.

V usage is TRBV9 and J usage is TRBJ2-3; TRBD2 agrees at 7 bases. J was trimmed by 0 bases and V by 3 bases; bases with no gene match: 13. The CDR3 extends over 18 amino acids. Germline values: CDR1 SGDLS, CDR2 YYNGEE. For the CDR3, the DNA is TGTGCCAGCAGCGCCCTAACTGGGGCTAGCGGAAGCACAGATACGCAGTATTTT. Its translation: CASSALTGASGSTDTQYF.

The CDR3 region has the DNA TGTGCCAGCAGCTTAGGGACTAGCGGGGGAGTAGAGACCCAGTACTTC. Translating gives CASSLGTSGGVETQYF. The chain carries TRBV7-8 and TRBJ2-5; TRBD2 agrees at 13 bases. Looked up from germline, CDR1 is SGHVS and CDR2 is FQNEAQ. The CDR3 is 16 amino acids. With V trimmed by 1 base and J by 4 bases, 3 bases remained unmatched.

The gene calls are TRBV9 and TRBJ2-3; 10 bases align to TRBD2. There are 18 residues in the CDR3. J gave up 0 bases and V 1 base, and 8 bases lay outside the gene matches. Germline assignment: CDR1 SGDLS and CDR2 YYNGEE. The chain's CDR3 is CASSVPSGGITSTDTQYF. The CDR3 coding sequence is TGTGCCAGCAGCGTACCTAGCGGGGGTATAACTAGCACAGATACGCAGTATTTT.

V usage is TRBV19 and J usage is TRBJ1-6; a weak D match, TRBD1 (5 bases). V was pared by 1 base and J by 5 bases, with 12 bases between. Germline-derived CDR1 and CDR2 are LNHDA and SQIVND (reference sequence). The CDR3 extends over 16 amino acids. The CDR3 loop is CASSIVFGRDNSPLHF. CDR3 in DNA: TGTGCCAGTAGTATAGTATTCGGCAGGGATAATTCACCCCTCCACTTT.

With regard to this clone: This sample includes further DNA sequences coding for the same CDR3. The chain joins TRBV7-9 to TRBJ1-1; TRBD1 matches at 10 bases. The trim removed 3 bases at V and 2 bases at J, leaving 0 bases unmatched. The CDR3 covers 14 residues. From germline, CDR1 is SEHNR and CDR2 FQNEAQ (reference sequence). The CDR3 loop reads CASSLTGGNTEAFF. Written as DNA, the CDR3 is TGTGCCAGCAGCTTGACAGGGGGCAACACTGAAGCTTTCTTT.

This chain links TRBV6-4 with TRBJ2-2, with D perhaps matching TRBD1 (5 bases). CDR3 length equals 18 residues. Germline assignment: CDR1 MRHNA and CDR2 SNTAGT. Deletions cut 0 bases from V and 8 bases from J, with 22 bases between. CDR3 in amino acids: CASSDSGLRSTLKGELFF. The CDR3 bases are TGTGCCAGCAGTGACTCGGGGCTGAGGTCTACACTAAAAGGGGAGCTGTTTTTT.

The CDR3 here is CASSPLAGDYNEQFF. The CDR3 DNA is TGTGCCAGCAGCCCTCTAGCGGGAGATTACAATGAGCAGTTCTTC. This chain joins TRBV11-2 and TRBJ2-1; 10 positions agree with TRBD2. CDR3 size: 15 residues. Germline V gives CDR1 SGHAT, CDR2 FQNNGV. After removal of 5 bases from V and 4 bases from J, the junction contained 5 bases not matched to a gene.

In this sample, this clone turned up once. The genes are TRBV18 and TRBJ1-1; 7 bases are a match to TRBD1. V lost 2 bases to trimming and J lost 4 bases; unmatched junction nucleotides: 4. The germline gives CDR1 KGHSH, CDR2 LQKENI. The length of the CDR3 is 14 residues. CDR3 protein: CASSPEGAGTEAFF. Here the CDR3 DNA reads TGTGCCAGCTCACCAGAGGGGGCGGGCACTGAAGCTTTCTTT.

The V gene is TRBV5-6, the J gene TRBJ1-4; TRBD1 aligns across 7 bases. Germline V lookup: CDR1 SGHDT, CDR2 YYEEEE. This CDR3 contains 13 residues. Losses at the gene ends were 0 bases for V and 15 bases for J; bases not matched to a gene: 8. DNA for the CDR3: TGTGCCAGCAGCTTGGCGTTGGGACAGTATTTGTTTTTT. Its protein is CASSLALGQYLFF.

The rearrangement uses TRBV15 and TRBJ1-5; TRBD1 agrees at 7 bases. The V gene's germline CDR1 is LNHNV and CDR2 YYDKDF (reference sequence). This CDR3 spans 19 amino acids. Losses at the gene ends were 1 base for V and 6 bases for J; bases not matched to a gene: 18. The CDR3 sequence: CATSRGQGGPSGNSQPQHF. In DNA form, the CDR3 reads TGTGCCACCAGCAGAGGACAGGGAGGCCCTTCCGGGAATAGTCAGCCCCAGCATTTT.

This clone was picked up one time. The chain combines TRBV28 with TRBJ2-2, with a weak D call TRBD2 (5 bases). CDR1 and CDR2 (germline): MDHEN, SYDVKM. The length of the CDR3 is 12 residues. V was shortened by 4 bases and J by 8 bases, with 8 bases between the two germline ends. The CDR3 coding sequence is TGTGCCAGCAGTTCGCCGGGAGGGGAGCTGTTTTTT. Translation: CASSSPGGELFF.

This clone was detected a few times. The CDR3 DNA follows: TGTGCCAGTATACAGCGGGGGGCCCTTTACAATGAGCAGTTCTTC. This encodes CASIQRGALYNEQFF. This sequence joins TRBV6-1 and TRBJ2-1; 9 bases map to TRBD2. The CDR3 spans 15 residues. Germline CDR1 and CDR2: MNHNS and SASEGT. Trimming cost V 9 bases and J 4 bases; bases outside gene matches: 10.

V is TRBV7-8 and J is TRBJ1-2, with 9 bases aligning to TRBD1. Trimming removed 4 bases from V and 4 bases from J; junction bases left unmatched: 13. From germline, CDR1 is SGHVS and CDR2 FQNEAQ. The CDR3 is 17 amino acids. CDR3 DNA: TGTGCCAGCAGCTCAAACAGGGGGCCAGAAGGGGGCTATGGCTACACCTTC. Its translation is CASSSNRGPEGGYGYTF.

This clone was detected a few times. The chain carries TRBV7-6 and TRBJ1-5, with D possibly matching TRBD1 (5 bases). The V and J ends lost 3 bases and 1 base respectively, with 7 bases between them. Germline V gives CDR1 SGHVS, CDR2 FNYEAQ. The length of the CDR3 is 14 residues. In DNA, the CDR3 is TGTGCCAGCAGCTTGCCAGGGAGCAATCAGCCCCAGCATTTT. Translation: CASSLPGSNQPQHF.

This chain connects TRBV4-2 to TRBJ2-3; TRBD2 agrees at 7 bases. This CDR3 comprises 17 residues. Trimming cost V 1 base and J 7 bases; bases outside gene matches: 14. Germline values: CDR1 LGHNA, CDR2 YNFKEQ. CDR3 bases: TGTGCCAGCAGCCAAGGTGCCAGCGGGGCCCTGGTGAATACGCAGTATTTT. It specifies CASSQGASGALVNTQYF.

J is TRBJ2-2 and V is TRBV7-3, with TRBD1 identical over 9 bases. The CDR3 contains 15 residues. Germline V gene sequence: CDR1 SGHTA, CDR2 FQGTGA. J gave up 5 bases and V 5 bases, and 6 bases lay outside the gene matches. The CDR3 loop is CASSQTGGGTGELFF. The CDR3 DNA sequence: TGTGCCAGCAGCCAGACAGGGGGAGGAACCGGGGAGCTGTTTTTT.